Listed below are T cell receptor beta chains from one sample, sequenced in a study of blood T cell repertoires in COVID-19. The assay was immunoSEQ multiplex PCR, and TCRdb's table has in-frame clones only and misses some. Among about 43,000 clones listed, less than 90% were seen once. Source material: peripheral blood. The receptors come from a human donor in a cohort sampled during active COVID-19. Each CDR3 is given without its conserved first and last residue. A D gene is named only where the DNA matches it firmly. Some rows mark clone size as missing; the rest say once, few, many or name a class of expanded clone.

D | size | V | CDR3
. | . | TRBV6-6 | ASSLSRGDYGYT
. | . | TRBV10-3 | AISESEATNEKLF
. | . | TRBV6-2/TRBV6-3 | ASSPLAISPGH
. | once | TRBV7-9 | ASSLGPLGNEQF
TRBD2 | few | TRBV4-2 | ASSQELAEETQY
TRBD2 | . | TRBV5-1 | ASSLETSGGAGTGELF
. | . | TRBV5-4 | ASSLLGTGNTIY
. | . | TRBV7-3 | ASSPGGGYNEQF
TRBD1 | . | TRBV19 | ASSTPGQGGDQPQH
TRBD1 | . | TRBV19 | ASSIGTGGQPQH
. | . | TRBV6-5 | ASSFSGTDTQY
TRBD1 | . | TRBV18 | ASSPGQGTYEQY
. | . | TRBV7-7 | ASSLALGNEQF
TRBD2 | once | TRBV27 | ASSFLVAGGAYNEQF